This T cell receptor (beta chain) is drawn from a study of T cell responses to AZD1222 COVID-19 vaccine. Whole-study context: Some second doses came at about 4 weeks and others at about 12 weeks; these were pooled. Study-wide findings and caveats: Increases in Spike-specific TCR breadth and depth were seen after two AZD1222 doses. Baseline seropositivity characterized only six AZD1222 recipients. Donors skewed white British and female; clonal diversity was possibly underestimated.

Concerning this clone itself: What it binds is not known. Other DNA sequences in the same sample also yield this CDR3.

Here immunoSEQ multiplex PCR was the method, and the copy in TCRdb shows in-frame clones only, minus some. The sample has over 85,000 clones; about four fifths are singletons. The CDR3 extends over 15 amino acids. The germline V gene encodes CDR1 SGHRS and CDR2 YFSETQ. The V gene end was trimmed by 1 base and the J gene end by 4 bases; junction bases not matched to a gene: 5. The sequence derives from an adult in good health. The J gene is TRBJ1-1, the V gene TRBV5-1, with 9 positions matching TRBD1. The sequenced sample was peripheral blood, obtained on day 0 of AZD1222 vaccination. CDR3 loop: CASSLLQGASTEAFF. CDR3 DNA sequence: TGCGCCAGCAGCTTGTTACAGGGGGCTAGCACTGAAGCTTTCTTT.